This record concerns one T cell receptor beta chain sequence. These data are taken from a study of blood T cell repertoires in COVID-19. Study-wide context: Specimens from acute and convalescent COVID-19 originated in the United States, Italy and Spain.

Deletions cut 5 bases from V and 2 bases from J, with 16 bases between. CDR1 is SEHNR, CDR2 FQNEAQ, per germline (reference sequence). CDR3 length: 17 amino acids. Here immunoSEQ multiplex PCR was the method, and the copy in TCRdb shows in-frame clones only, minus some. The sample carries around 220,000 clones, about 90% recorded once. This receptor was obtained from a woman in her forties or fifties with acute or convalescent COVID-19. V usage is TRBV7-9 and J usage is TRBJ2-6, with a possible D match to TRBD1 (6 bases). What was sequenced was peripheral blood. The CDR3 DNA sequence: TGTGCCAGCAGCCGTCCGGCCAGGGGAACTGGGGCCAACGTCCTGACTTTC. Amino acids: CASSRPARGTGANVLTF.